A single sample gave rise to the 17 T cell receptor beta chains below, sequenced in a study of shared clonotypes between healthy human individuals. Clones were read by immunoSEQ multiplex PCR, and TCRdb kept only the in-frame ones, dropping some. This sample has about 490,000 clones, with more than 65% found just once. Sequenced sample: PBMCs. These receptors originate from a woman in her forties in good health. Some clones in this sample may be carry-over from other donors' samples.

The chain links TRBV5-1 to TRBJ2-7; D is possibly TRBD1 (6 bases). The V end lost 0 bases, the J end lost 2 bases, and 15 bases lay between the germline ends. The germline V gene has CDR1 SGHRS and CDR2 YFSETQ. This CDR3 has 16 amino acids. CDR3 protein: CASSLVVGRGTYEQYF. CDR3 DNA sequence: TGCGCCAGCAGCTTGGTAGTGGGCAGGGGCACCTACGAGCAGTACTTC.

The V gene is TRBV6-1, the J gene TRBJ2-7; the match to TRBD1 covers 7 bases. Germline assignment: CDR1 MNHNS and CDR2 SASEGT. After removal of 2 bases from V and 3 bases from J, the junction contained 10 bases not matched to a gene. This CDR3 comprises 16 residues. CDR3 bases: TGTGCCAGCAGTGAAACGACCGGGGACAGAAACTACGAGCAGTACTTC. Encoded protein: CASSETTGDRNYEQYF.

This chain links TRBV4-2 with TRBJ2-1, with D perhaps matching TRBD2 (6 bases). Germline assignment: CDR1 LGHNA and CDR2 YNFKEQ. This CDR3 has 15 amino acids. Trimming shortened V by 0 bases and J by 8 bases, and 14 bases separated the two germline ends. The DNA of the CDR3 is TGTGCCAGCAGCCAAGATGGGAATAGCGGCGATGAGCAGTTCTTC. Translating gives CASSQDGNSGDEQFF.

This clone was recorded only once. This sequence joins TRBV27 and TRBJ2-7; 8 bases match TRBD1. This CDR3 region has 14 residues. The junction had 6 bases not matched to a gene; V was cut back by 4 bases and J by 4 bases. Germline CDR1 is MNHEY and CDR2 is SMNVEV (reference sequence). The CDR3 DNA is TGTGCCAGCAGTTCCTTTCAGGGGGCATACGAGCAGTACTTC. Translating it yields CASSSFQGAYEQYF.

This clone was observed once. The gene calls are TRBV6-5 and TRBJ2-4, with TRBD2 matching 7 bases. After removal of 9 bases from V and 8 bases from J, the junction contained 13 bases not matched to a gene. The germline V gene encodes CDR1 MNHEY and CDR2 SVGAGI. The CDR3 runs 14 residues. The CDR3, as DNA: TGTGCCAGTCGGACGCGGCTACGGGGGGACATTCAGTACTTC. This gives the protein CASRTRLRGDIQYF.

The chain uses TRBV11-2 and TRBJ2-5; no reliable D call. Trimming cost V 3 bases and J 3 bases, with 11 bases left between them. Germline CDR1 is SGHAT and CDR2 is FQNNGV. CDR3 length: 14 amino acids. The CDR3 nucleotides are TGTGCCAGCAGCTTCGGACCTGCAGAAGAGACCCAGTACTTC. Its translation is CASSFGPAEETQYF.

About this clone itself: The sample holds other DNA sequences that translate to the same CDR3. This chain joins TRBV5-4 and TRBJ2-3, with 7 bases fitting TRBD1. Trimming removed 0 bases from V and 2 bases from J; junction bases left unmatched: 3. This CDR3 has 15 amino acids. From germline, CDR1 is SGHNT and CDR2 YYREEE (reference sequence). The CDR3 here is CASSLGDRSTDTQYF. For the CDR3, the DNA is TGTGCCAGCAGCTTGGGGGACAGATCCACAGATACGCAGTATTTT.

This clone was detected only once. J is TRBJ2-2 and V is TRBV7-3; 11 positions agree with TRBD2. V was clipped by 4 bases and J by 2 bases; unmatched bases: 6. Germline V lookup: CDR1 SGHTA, CDR2 FQGTGA. The CDR3 covers 17 residues. DNA of the CDR3: TGTGCCAGCAGCTCAGGTAGCGGGAGGGCCAACACCGGGGAGCTGTTTTTT. Encoded protein: CASSSGSGRANTGELFF.

In the case of this clone: One base separates it from a far larger clone, so it is likely a read error. The chain links TRBV4-1 to TRBJ1-1; TRBD1 aligns across 8 bases. Germline CDR1 reads MGHRA; CDR2 reads YSYEKL. There are 14 residues in the CDR3. The CDR3, as DNA: TGCGCCAGCATCCAAGTTGACAGGGGCACTGAAGCTTTCTTT. Residues: CASIQVDRGTEAFF.

A note on this clone: A read error likely explains this, since a far larger clone differs by one base. This chain connects TRBV13 to TRBJ1-1; 8 nucleotides align to TRBD1. The CDR3 contains 14 residues. The germline CDR1 and CDR2 sequences are PRHDT and FYEKMQ (reference sequence). CDR3 bases: TGTGCCAGCAGCCTACGGGACAGGATCACTGAAGCTTCCTTT. Its translation: CASSLRDRITEASF.

The chain links TRBV5-1 to TRBJ1-1; 10 positions agree with TRBD1. This CDR3 comprises 15 residues. Per germline, CDR1 SGHRS and CDR2 YFSETQ. The V and J ends lost 0 bases and 6 bases, in that order; junction bases with no gene match: 5. The DNA for the CDR3 is TGCGCCAGCAGCTTGGCACCGGGACAGGGGTCTGAAGCTTTCTTT. This encodes CASSLAPGQGSEAFF.

Turning to this clone: A junction end diverges from the germline sequence, so it may reflect a read error. The rearrangement joins TRBV5-6 to TRBJ2-2; perhaps D is TRBD1 or TRBD2 (5 bases each). The CDR3 is made up of 13 amino acids. The germline V gene has CDR1 SGHDT and CDR2 YYEEEE. DNA for the CDR3: TGTGCCAGCAACTTGAGGGGAGCCGGGGAGCTGTTTTTT. Amino acids: CASNLRGAGELFF.

Details on this clone: This sequence is one base from a far larger clone and is likely a read error. Different DNA sequences within this sample yield the same CDR3. The rearrangement links TRBV6-1 to TRBJ1-2; maybe TRBD1 (6 bases). The CDR3 runs to 15 residues. Germline V gene sequence: CDR1 MNHNS, CDR2 SASEGT. Trimming removed 4 bases at V and 4 bases at J, with 16 bases between. The CDR3 protein is CASSGGGQSFYGYTF. The CDR3 nucleotides are TGTGCCAGCAGTGGGGGAGGACAGTCTTTCTATGGCTACACCTTC.

The chain couples TRBV5-1 to TRBJ2-7; D possibly corresponds to TRBD2 (6 bases). V dropped 4 bases and J dropped 7 bases, with 15 bases sitting between them. The germline gives CDR1 SGHRS, CDR2 YFSETQ. This CDR3 is 13 amino acids long. The CDR3 DNA is TGCGCCAGCAGCGGAACGGGAGCAAGGGAGCAGTACTTC. Its translation: CASSGTGAREQYF.

On this clone itself: This likely reflects a read error, since a far larger clone is one base away. The CDR3 carries no conserved terminal phenylalanine or tryptophan, so it likely arises from a read error. The sample holds other DNA sequences that translate to the same CDR3. The chain couples TRBV27 to TRBJ2-7, with 10 positions matching TRBD2. The CDR3 contains 15 residues. With V trimmed by 5 bases and J by 5 bases, 9 bases remained unmatched. Germline V gene sequence: CDR1 MNHEY, CDR2 SMNVEV (reference sequence). Here the CDR3 reads CASSTKREGPHEQYL. The CDR3, as DNA: TGTGCCAGCAGTACCAAGCGGGAGGGCCCCCACGAGCAGTACCTC.

The chain joins TRBV19 to TRBJ1-2; tentatively, D is TRBD1 (6 bases). The length of the CDR3 is 15 residues. Germline-derived CDR1 and CDR2 are LNHDA and SQIVND (reference sequence). Trimming shortened V by 3 bases and J by 5 bases, and 16 bases separated the two germline ends. As DNA, the CDR3 is TGTGCCAGTAGTATTGACAGGAGGAGGGCTTATGGCTACACCTTC. This codes for CASSIDRRRAYGYTF.

This chain joins TRBV7-8 and TRBJ1-3; TRBD1 is a possible D gene (6 bases). Germline CDR1 SGHVS, CDR2 FQNEAQ. The CDR3 runs 16 residues. Trimming took 5 bases from V and 2 from J, leaving 16 bases between them. The CDR3 DNA reads as TGTGCCAGCAGCCTACTCCAGGGGACTACTGGAAACACCATATATTTT. Translating gives CASSLLQGTTGNTIYF.